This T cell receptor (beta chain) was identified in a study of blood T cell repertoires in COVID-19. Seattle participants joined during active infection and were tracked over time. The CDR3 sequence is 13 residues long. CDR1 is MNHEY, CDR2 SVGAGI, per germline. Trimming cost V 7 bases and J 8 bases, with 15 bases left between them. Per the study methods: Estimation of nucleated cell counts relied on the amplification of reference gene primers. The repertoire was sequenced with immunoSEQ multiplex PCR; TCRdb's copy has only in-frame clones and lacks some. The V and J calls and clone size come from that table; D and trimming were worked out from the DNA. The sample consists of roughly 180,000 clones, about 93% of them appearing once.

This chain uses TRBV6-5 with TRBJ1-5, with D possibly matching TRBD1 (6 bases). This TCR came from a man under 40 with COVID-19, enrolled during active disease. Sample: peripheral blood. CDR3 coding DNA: TGTGCCAGCAACCTCCAGGGGAGTAAGCCCCAGCATTTT. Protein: CASNLQGSKPQHF.